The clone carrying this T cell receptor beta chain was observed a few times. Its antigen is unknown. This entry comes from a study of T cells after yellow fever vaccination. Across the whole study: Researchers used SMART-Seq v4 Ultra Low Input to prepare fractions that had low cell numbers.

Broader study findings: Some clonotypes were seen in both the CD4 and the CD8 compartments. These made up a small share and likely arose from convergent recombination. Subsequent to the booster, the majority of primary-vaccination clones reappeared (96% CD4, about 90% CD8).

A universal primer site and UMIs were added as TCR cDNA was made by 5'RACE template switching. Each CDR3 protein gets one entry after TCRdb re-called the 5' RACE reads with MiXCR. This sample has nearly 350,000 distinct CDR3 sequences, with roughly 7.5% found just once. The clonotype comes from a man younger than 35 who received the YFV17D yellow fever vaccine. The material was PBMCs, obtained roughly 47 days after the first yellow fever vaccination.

Here the CDR3 reads CSVDRGSGELFF. The CDR3 DNA sequence: TGCAGCGTTGACCGTGGATCCGGGGAGCTGTTTTTT. The rearrangement links TRBV29-1 to TRBJ2-2; no firm D call. The germline V and J ends were trimmed by 3 bases and 6 bases, with 8 bases remaining between them. The germline V gene has CDR1 SQVTM and CDR2 ANQGSEA. The CDR3 extends over 12 amino acids.